This T cell receptor beta chain is drawn from a study of blood T cells in healthy people across ages (dated by TCRdb to 2014 to 2015). Turning to the overall study: In model experiments, roughly one uniquely barcoded TCR beta cDNA molecule per two T cells was captured by template switching. For two donors (one aged 18 to 29 and one aged 80 or older), the study analyzed two additional independent replicas of 1 million unique cDNA reads from the same blood draw. To avoid experimental bias, donors of different ages were distributed randomly across sequencing lanes. Donors were grouped into four age groups: young (average about 15 years), middle-aged (approximately 41), aged (approximately 67) and long-lived (around 80). The study measured age-related changes in TCR beta repertoire diversity using deep sequencing normalized with unique cDNA molecular identifiers.

Notes on this clonotype: It lacks a known antigen. Per-nucleotide qualities are absent, and no much larger clonotype sits a single base away.

Library construction relied on 5' RACE. The run used an Illumina HiSeq 2500. A second PCR of about 7 to 12 cycles was run with a J-beta primer mix and a sample-barcoded 5' primer. A template-switch 5' adaptor carrying 12 random nucleotides introduced a unique molecular identifier onto each TCR beta cDNA molecule. Each sample yielded at least 2.5 million CDR3-containing paired-end reads. The Mint cDNA synthesis kit, primed by a TRBC-specific oligonucleotide, was used to synthesize first-strand cDNA from all RNA. Following uracil-DNA glycosylase treatment, all cDNA underwent a first 18-cycle PCR with the universal primers M1SS and BC2_uni_R. The published analysis was carried out like this. Normalization of each sample was performed by random selection of 1 million high-quality reads, each carrying a distinct molecular identifier. Instead of being binned into consensus sequences, reads that shared molecular identifiers were thrown out. CDR3 identification, clonotype clustering and error correction used MiTCR with a Q25 quality threshold and the strictest error-elimination algorithm. A nonparametric unseen species model with Euler transformation was used to estimate a lower bound on total TCR beta diversity. Through fastp at Q25 and MiXCR, TCRdb rebuilt clones from the public reads, retaining in-frame beta chains. When rows share a CDR3 protein, they turn into one entry using the most common DNA and genes. The V and J calls reflect TCRdb's pipeline rather than the authors' work. In this sample the table shows some 1.6 million distinct CDR3 sequences, about 31% of which occur a single time. The top ten hold approximately 11% of the sample.

Findings and caveats that apply to the study as a whole: Estimates of total diversity based on one million sequenced T cells were considered lower bounds and underestimates. Compared with the aged group, the long-lived group had more naive CD4+ T cells, fewer expanded clones and increased TCR diversity, a pattern suggesting age selection. Observed TCR beta diversity per million T cells fell roughly linearly with age, and a significant reduction was already apparent by age around 39. Donor CMV infection status was unknown, potentially confounding age-related changes in expanded clonotypes. A strong correlation was found between observed TCR beta diversity and the percentage of naive T cells measured by flow cytometry. Conclusive comparison of naive and antigen-experienced compartments was prevented by the profiling of bulk unsorted PBMCs.

Taken from cysteine to phenylalanine, the CDR3 has 15 residues. Just CDR3 DNA is preserved here, 45 bases in frame from base 1. The germline V gene provides CDR1 SGHTA and CDR2 FQGNSA. Trimming removed 3 bases from V and 4 bases from J; the gene matches leave 8 bases unexplained. Donors were 35 to 40 systemically healthy Caucasian individuals from Russia aged roughly 6 to 100 years. Each donor gave 8 to 10 milliliters of peripheral blood, collected into EDTA-treated Vacutainer tubes. Ficoll-Paque density-gradient centrifugation was used to isolate PBMCs, with at least 6 million per sample. Total RNA, at least 6 micrograms per sample, was extracted from PBMCs with Trizol reagent. The percentages of naive CD45RAhigh/CD27high T cells were determined by flow cytometry on a PBMC aliquot from every donor.

This chain joins TRBV7-2 to TRBJ2-7, with TRBD1 identical over 8 junction bases. The sequenced sample was blood. The TCR was taken from a woman aged 25 to 45 in good health. The nucleotide sequence reads as follows: TGTGCCAGCAGCTTGACAGGGGCCCAATGGTACGAGCAGTACTTC. The resulting protein is CASSLTGAQWYEQYF.